Below are 10 T cell receptor beta chains sequenced from a single sample in a study of T cell responses to AZD1222 COVID-19 vaccine. Sequencing was performed with immunoSEQ multiplex PCR; in TCRdb, only in-frame clones are kept and a portion is missing. The data show 110,000 or so clones, 70% to 90% seen once. The sample consisted of peripheral blood, taken 28 days after the second AZD1222 dose. These receptors were taken from an adult who received the AZD1222 COVID-19 vaccine.

The chain recombines TRBV10-3 with TRBJ1-6, with a weak D call TRBD1 (6 bases). This CDR3 is built from 18 residues. V dropped 3 bases and J dropped 10 bases, with 25 bases sitting between them. Germline lookup yields CDR1 ENHRY and CDR2 SYGVKD. CDR3 sequence reads: CAISDLPGQRLPGSPLHF. DNA for the CDR3: TGTGCCATCAGTGACCTTCCTGGACAGCGCCTTCCGGGATCACCCCTCCACTTT.

This clone was counted once. The chain uses TRBV14 and TRBJ1-5; D call uncertain. This CDR3 is built from 13 residues. Germline V gives CDR1 SGHDN, CDR2 FVKESK. V was cut by 1 base and J by 8 bases, with 9 bases left in between. The CDR3 nucleotides read TGTGCCAGCAGCCAAGCCCCATGGGAGCCCCAGCATTTT. This sequence encodes CASSQAPWEPQHF.

The chain has TRBV18 and TRBJ1-5, with unresolved D. V was shortened by 0 bases and J by 7 bases, with 7 bases between the two germline ends. Germline V gene lookup returns CDR1 KGHSH and CDR2 LQKENI. The CDR3 runs 13 residues. CDR3 DNA sequence: TGTGCCAGCTCACCACCGGACGAGCAGCCCCAGCATTTT. This translates into CASSPPDEQPQHF.

The rearrangement joins TRBV19 to TRBJ1-2; D is unclear. This CDR3 region has 16 residues. V was clipped by 5 bases and J by 4 bases, with 20 bases between them. Germline assignment: CDR1 LNHDA and CDR2 SQIVND (reference sequence). In nucleotides, the CDR3 is TGTGCCAGTAGTGCCCTGGGAGAGGGCCTAGGCTATGGCTACACCTTC. This translates into CASSALGEGLGYGYTF.

The DNA of the CDR3 is TGCGCCAGCAGCTTGGAGGGGACCAGACTGTTTTTT. This gives the protein CASSLEGTRLFF. The gene calls are TRBV5-1 and TRBJ1-4; the D gene is possibly TRBD1 (5 bases). Trimming pared 0 bases from V and 13 bases from J, leaving 10 bases between. Germline assignment: CDR1 SGHRS and CDR2 YFSETQ. CDR3 length: 12 amino acids.

The chain employs TRBV7-2 and TRBJ1-6; D may be TRBD1 (5 bases). Trimming pared 4 bases from V and 8 bases from J, leaving 12 bases between. The length of the CDR3 is 14 residues. Per germline, CDR1 SGHTA and CDR2 FQGNSA. In DNA form, the CDR3 reads TGTGCCAGCAGCTCACAGGCTACTTATTCACCCCTCCACTTT. It codes for CASSSQATYSPLHF.

The rearrangement uses TRBV19 and TRBJ1-5, with 8 bases aligning to TRBD1. This CDR3 spans 15 amino acids. V lost 3 bases to trimming and J lost 7 bases; unmatched junction nucleotides: 8. The germline gives CDR1 LNHDA, CDR2 SQIVND (reference sequence). CDR3 DNA sequence: TGTGCCAGTAGTATTGGACAGGGTTTTGGACAGCCCCAGCATTTT. It codes for CASSIGQGFGQPQHF.

DNA for the CDR3: TGTGCCAGCAGCCGGTATAGCGGGACTAGCACAGATACGCAGTATTTT. Its protein product is CASSRYSGTSTDTQYF. The V and J genes are TRBV7-2 and TRBJ2-3; 8 nucleotides line up with TRBD2. J was trimmed by 0 bases and V by 5 bases; bases with no gene match: 7. CDR3 length: 16 amino acids. Germline V gene sequence: CDR1 SGHTA, CDR2 FQGNSA. The whole variable domain, filled in from reference TRBV7-2 and TRBJ2-3, reads GAGVSQSPSNKVTEKGKDVELRCDPISGHTALYWYRQSLGQGLEFLIYFQGNSAPDKSGLPSDRFSAERTGGSVSTLTIQRTQQEDSAVYLCASSRYSGTSTDTQYFGPGTRLTVL.

The chain is built from TRBV27 and TRBJ2-1; D is ambiguous. Germline assignment: CDR1 MNHEY and CDR2 SMNVEV (reference sequence). The CDR3 is made up of 13 amino acids. Trimming took 10 bases from V and 8 from J, leaving 18 bases between them. The CDR3 protein is CATTPGTIDEQFF. Written as DNA, the CDR3 is TGTGCCACTACCCCTGGTACTATCGATGAGCAGTTCTTC.

The rearrangement links TRBV7-9 to TRBJ1-1; D is undetermined. The germline V gene has CDR1 SEHNR and CDR2 FQNEAQ (reference sequence). V lost 6 bases, J lost 6 bases, and 14 bases lay in between. The CDR3 has 13 residues. The CDR3 DNA follows: TGTGCCAGCAGTCAAGGTGGAGGAGCTGAAGCTTTCTTT. This gives the protein CASSQGGGAEAFF. The entire variable domain, with the rest obtained from reference TRBV7-9 and TRBJ1-1, is as follows: DTGVSQNPRHKITKRGQNVTFRCDPISEHNRLYWYRQTLGQGPEFLTYFQNEAQLEKSRLLSDRFSAERPKGSFSTLEIQRTEQGDSAMYLCASSQGGGAEAFFGQGTRLTVV.